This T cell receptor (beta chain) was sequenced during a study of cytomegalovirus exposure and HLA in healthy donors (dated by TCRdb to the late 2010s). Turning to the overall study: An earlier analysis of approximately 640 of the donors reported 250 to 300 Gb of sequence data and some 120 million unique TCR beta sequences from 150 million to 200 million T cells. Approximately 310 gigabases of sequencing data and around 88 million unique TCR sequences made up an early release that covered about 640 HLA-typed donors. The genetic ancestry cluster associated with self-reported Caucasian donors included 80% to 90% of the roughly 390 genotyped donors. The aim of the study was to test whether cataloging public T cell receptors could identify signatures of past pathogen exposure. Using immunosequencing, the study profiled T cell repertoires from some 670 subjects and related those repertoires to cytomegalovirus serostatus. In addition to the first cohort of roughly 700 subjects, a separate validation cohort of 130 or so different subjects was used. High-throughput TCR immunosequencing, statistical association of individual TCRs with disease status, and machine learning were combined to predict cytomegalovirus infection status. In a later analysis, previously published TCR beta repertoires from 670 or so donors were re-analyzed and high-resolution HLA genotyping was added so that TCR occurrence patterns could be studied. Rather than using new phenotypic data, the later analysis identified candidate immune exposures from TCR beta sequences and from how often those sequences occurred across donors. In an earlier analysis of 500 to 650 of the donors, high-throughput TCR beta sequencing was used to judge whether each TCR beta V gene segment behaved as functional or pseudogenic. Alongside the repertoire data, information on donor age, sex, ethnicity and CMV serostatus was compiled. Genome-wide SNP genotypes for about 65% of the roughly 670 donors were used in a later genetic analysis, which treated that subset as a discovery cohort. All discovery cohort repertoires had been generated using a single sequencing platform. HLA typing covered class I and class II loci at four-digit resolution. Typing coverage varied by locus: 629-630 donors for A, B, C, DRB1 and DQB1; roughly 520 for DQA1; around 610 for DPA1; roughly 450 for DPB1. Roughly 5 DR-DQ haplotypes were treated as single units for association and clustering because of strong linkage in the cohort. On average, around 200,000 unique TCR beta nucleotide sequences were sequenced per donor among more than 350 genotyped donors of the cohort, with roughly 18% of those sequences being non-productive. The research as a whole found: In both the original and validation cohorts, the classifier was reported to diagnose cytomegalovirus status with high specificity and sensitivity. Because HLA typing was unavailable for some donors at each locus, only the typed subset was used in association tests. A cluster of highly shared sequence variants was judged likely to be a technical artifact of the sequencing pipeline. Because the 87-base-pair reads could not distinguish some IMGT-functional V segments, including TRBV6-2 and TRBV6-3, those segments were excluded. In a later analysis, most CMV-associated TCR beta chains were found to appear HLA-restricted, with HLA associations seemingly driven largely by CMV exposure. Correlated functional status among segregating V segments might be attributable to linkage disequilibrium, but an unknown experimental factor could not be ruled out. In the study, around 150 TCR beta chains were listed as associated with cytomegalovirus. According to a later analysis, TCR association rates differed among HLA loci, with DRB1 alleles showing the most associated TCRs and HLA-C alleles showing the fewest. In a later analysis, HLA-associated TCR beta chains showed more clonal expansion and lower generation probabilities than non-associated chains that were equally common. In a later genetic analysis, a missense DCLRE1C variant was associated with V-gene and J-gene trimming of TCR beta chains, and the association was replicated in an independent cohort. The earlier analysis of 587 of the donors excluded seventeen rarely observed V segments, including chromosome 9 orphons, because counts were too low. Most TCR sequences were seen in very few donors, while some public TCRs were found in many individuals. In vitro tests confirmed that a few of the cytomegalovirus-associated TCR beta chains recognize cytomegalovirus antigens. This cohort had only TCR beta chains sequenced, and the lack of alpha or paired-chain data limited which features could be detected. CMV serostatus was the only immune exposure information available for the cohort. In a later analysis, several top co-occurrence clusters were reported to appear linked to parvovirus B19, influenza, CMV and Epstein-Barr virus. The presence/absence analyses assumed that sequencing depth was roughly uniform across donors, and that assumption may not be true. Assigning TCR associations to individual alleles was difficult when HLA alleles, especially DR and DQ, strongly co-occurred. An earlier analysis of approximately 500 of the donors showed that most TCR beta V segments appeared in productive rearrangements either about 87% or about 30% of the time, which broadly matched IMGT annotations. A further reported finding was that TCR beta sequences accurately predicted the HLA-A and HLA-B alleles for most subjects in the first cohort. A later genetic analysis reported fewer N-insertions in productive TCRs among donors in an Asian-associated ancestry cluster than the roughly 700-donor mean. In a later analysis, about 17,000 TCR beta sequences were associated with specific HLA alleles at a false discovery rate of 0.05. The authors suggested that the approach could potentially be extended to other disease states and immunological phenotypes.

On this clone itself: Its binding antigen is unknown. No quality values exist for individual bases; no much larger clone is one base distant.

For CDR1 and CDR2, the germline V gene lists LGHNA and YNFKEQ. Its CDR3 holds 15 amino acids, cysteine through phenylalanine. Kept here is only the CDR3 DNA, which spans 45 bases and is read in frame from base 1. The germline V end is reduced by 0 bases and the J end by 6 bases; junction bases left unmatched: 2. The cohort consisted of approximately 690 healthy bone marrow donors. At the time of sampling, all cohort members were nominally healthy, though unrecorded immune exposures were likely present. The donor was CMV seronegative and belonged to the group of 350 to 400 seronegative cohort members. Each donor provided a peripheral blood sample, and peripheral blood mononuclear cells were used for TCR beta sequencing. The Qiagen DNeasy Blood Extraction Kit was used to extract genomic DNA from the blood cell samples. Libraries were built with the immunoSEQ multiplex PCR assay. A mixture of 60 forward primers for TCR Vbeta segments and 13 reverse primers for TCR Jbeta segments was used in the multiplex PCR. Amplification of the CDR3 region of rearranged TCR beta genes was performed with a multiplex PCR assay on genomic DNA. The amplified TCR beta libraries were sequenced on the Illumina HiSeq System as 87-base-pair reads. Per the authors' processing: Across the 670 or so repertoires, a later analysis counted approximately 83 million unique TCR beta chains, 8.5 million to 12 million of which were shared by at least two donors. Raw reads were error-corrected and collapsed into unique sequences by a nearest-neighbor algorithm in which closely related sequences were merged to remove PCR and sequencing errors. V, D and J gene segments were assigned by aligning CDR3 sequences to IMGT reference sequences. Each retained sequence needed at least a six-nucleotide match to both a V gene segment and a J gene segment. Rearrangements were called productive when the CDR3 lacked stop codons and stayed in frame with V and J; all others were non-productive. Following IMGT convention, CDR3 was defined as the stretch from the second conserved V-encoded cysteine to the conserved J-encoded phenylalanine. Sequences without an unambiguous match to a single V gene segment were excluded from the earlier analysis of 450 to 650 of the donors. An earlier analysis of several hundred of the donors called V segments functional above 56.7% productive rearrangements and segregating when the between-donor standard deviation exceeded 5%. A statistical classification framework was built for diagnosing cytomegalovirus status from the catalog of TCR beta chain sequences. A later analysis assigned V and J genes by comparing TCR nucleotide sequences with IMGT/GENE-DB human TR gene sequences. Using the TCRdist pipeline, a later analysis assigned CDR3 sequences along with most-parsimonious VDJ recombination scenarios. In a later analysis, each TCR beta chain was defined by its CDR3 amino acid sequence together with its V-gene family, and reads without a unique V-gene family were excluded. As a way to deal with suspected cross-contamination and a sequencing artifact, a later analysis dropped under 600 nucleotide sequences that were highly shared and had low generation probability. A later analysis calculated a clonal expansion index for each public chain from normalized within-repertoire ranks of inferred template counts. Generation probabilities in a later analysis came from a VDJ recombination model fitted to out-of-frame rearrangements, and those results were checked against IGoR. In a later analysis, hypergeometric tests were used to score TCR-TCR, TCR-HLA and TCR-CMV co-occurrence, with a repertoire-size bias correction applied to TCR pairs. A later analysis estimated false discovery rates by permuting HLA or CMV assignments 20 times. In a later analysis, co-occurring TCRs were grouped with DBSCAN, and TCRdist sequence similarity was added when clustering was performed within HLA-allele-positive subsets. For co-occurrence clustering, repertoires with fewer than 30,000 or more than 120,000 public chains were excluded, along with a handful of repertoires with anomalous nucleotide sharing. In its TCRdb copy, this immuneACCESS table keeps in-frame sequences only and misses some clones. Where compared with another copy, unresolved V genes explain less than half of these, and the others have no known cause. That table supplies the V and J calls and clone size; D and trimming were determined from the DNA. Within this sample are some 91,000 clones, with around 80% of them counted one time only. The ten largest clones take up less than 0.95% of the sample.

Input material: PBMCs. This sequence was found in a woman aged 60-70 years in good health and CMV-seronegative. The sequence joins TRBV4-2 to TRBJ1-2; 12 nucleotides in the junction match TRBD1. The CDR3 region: CASSQEGQGADGYTF. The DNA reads TGTGCCAGCAGCCAAGAGGGACAGGGGGCGGATGGCTACACCTTC.